This T cell receptor (beta chain) was sequenced during a study of T cells in tumors after PD-1 blockade. Study at large: Patients had no prior checkpoint blockade, systemic immunosuppressants, or anti-cancer therapy within 4 weeks.

This table comes from immunoSEQ multiplex PCR, and its TCRdb copy is limited to in-frame clones, with some not included. The data hold about 33,000 clones, with over 75% observed a single time. CDR1 and CDR2 (germline): KGHSH, LQKENI. V gave up 2 bases and J gave up 5 bases, with 16 bases separating them. This CDR3 contains 15 residues. Input was roughly 550 ng to 6,004 ng of genomic DNA from tumor or blood. The chain recombines TRBV18 with TRBJ2-7; D gene ambiguous. The specimen comprised PBMCs, sampled before anti-PD-1 treatment. This TCR was sampled from a human donor with basal cell carcinoma. Here the CDR3 reads CASSPTGGFKNEQYF. In DNA, the CDR3 is TGTGCCAGCTCACCAACCGGCGGCTTTAAGAACGAGCAGTACTTC.